The clone carrying this T cell receptor beta chain has ten or more counts. The antigen is not known. This record comes from a study of CD8 T cells in ankylosing spondylitis. Notes on the study in general: Reportedly, matched ankylosing spondylitis synovial fluid was significantly enriched for disease-linked clones. In the blood and synovial fluid of reactive arthritis, some motif variants had been previously reported. Ankylosing spondylitis blood seemed to carry a telltale TCR beta motif made of under ten highly homologous variants.

For TCR beta, libraries came from quantitative 5'-RACE with molecular barcodes. Each CDR3 protein gets one entry after TCRdb re-called the 5' RACE reads with MiXCR. The top ten clones hold approximately 6.6% of a sample with about 220,000 distinct CDR3 sequences, about a quarter of them seen once. V was clipped by 5 bases and J by 0 bases, with 9 bases between them. Germline CDR1 MNHNS, CDR2 SASEGT. The CDR3 runs to 14 residues. The source is a male donor with ankylosing spondylitis or in good health (not recorded which). The sample taken for sequencing was blood, either unsorted or a sorted T cell fraction (not recorded which). The V call is TRBV6-1, the J call TRBJ2-3, with D maybe TRBD2 (5 bases). This chain's CDR3 is CASSRRTSTDTQYF. In nucleotides, the CDR3 is TGTGCCAGCAGTCGAAGGACTAGCACAGATACGCAGTATTTT.